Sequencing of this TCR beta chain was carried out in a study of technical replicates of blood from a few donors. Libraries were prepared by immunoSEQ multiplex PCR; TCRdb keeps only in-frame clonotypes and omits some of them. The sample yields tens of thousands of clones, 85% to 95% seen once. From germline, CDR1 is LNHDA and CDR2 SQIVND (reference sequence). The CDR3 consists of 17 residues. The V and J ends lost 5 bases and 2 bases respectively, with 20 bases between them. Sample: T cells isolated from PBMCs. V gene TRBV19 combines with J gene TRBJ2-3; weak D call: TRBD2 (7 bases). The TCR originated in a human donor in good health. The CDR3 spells CASSPLGAGDDTDTQYF. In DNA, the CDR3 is TGTGCCAGTAGTCCCCTGGGGGCGGGAGACGACACAGATACGCAGTATTTT.